Below, 11 T cell receptor beta chains from the same sample are listed, as sequenced in a study of T-cell reconstitution after alpha-beta-depleted transplantation in children. Preparation of the TCRbeta library used unique molecular identifiers. TCRdb itself ran the PCR reads through MiXCR, one entry per CDR3 protein. In the table there are a few hundred thousand distinct CDR3 sequences, around 16% of which are singletons. The sample here was PBMCs from the stem cell graft donor, taken from the stem cell graft. All receptors derive from a human donor who donated a stem cell graft to a child with acute lymphoblastic leukemia.

This sequence joins TRBV6-1 and TRBJ2-5, with 9 bases aligning to TRBD2. CDR1 is MNHNS, CDR2 SASEGT, per germline. The CDR3 covers 14 residues. Unmatched junction bases numbered 7, after V lost 6 bases and J lost 5 bases. The CDR3 loop is CASRTGTSWETQYF. CDR3 coding DNA: TGTGCCAGCAGAACCGGGACTAGCTGGGAGACCCAGTACTTC.

In its sample, this clonotype was seen a few times. This sequence joins TRBV4-2 and TRBJ1-2; no clear D gene. Trimming took off 1 base at V and 4 bases at J, with 16 bases between the two ends. CDR1 and CDR2 (germline): LGHNA, YNFKEQ. The CDR3 length is 16 residues. The CDR3 sequence is CASSQVEPLSSYGYTF. As DNA, the CDR3 is TGTGCCAGCAGCCAAGTAGAGCCTCTCTCATCCTATGGCTACACCTTC.

This rearrangement joins TRBV27 to TRBJ2-7, with TRBD2 matching over 9 bases. Trimming removed 2 bases from V and 4 bases from J; junction bases left unmatched: 6. CDR1 MNHEY and CDR2 SMNVEV come from the germline V gene (reference sequence). The CDR3 loop spans 15 amino acids. DNA for the CDR3: TGTGCCAGCAGTTTAGCGGCGGGAGGGTTGTACGAGCAGTACTTC. Protein sequence: CASSLAAGGLYEQYF.

A few counts support this clonotype. The chain recombines TRBV7-9 with TRBJ2-1; 7 bases agree with TRBD2. The trim removed 2 bases at V and 10 bases at J, leaving 2 bases unmatched. Germline loops: CDR1 SEHNR, CDR2 FQNEAQ (reference sequence). This CDR3 contains 12 residues. The CDR3 reads CASSLWGGEQFF. As DNA, the CDR3 is TGTGCCAGCAGCTTATGGGGAGGGGAGCAGTTCTTC.

The genes are TRBV5-1 and TRBJ2-7; 11 bases agree with TRBD2. V shed 0 bases and J 1 base; nucleotides not matched to a gene: 3. The CDR3 loop spans 16 amino acids. Germline lookup yields CDR1 SGHRS and CDR2 YFSETQ. The CDR3 nucleotides read TGCGCCAGCAGCTTGGCCCTAGCGGGAGGTTCCTACGAGCAGTACTTC. Translating gives CASSLALAGGSYEQYF.

The rearrangement joins TRBV5-6 to TRBJ2-7; D is unclear. The V gene's germline CDR1 is SGHDT and CDR2 YYEEEE. The CDR3 has 14 residues. Trimming cost V 0 bases and J 1 base, with 8 bases left between them. This chain's CDR3 is CASSLVRRSYEQYF. The CDR3 DNA sequence: TGTGCCAGCAGCTTGGTTCGTCGGTCCTACGAGCAGTACTTC.

This clonotype was recorded a few times. The chain carries TRBV7-9 and TRBJ2-7; D may be TRBD1 or TRBD2 (5 bases each). CDR3 size: 16 residues. The germline CDR1 and CDR2 sequences are SEHNR and FQNEAQ (reference sequence). The V and J ends lost 7 bases and 0 bases respectively, with 19 bases between them. CDR3 in amino acids: CASTPPRDPFSYEQYF. Written as DNA, the CDR3 is TGTGCCAGCACTCCTCCCCGGGACCCCTTCTCCTACGAGCAGTACTTC. The full variable domain, with the rest looked up from reference TRBV7-9 and TRBJ2-7, is DTGVSQNPRHKITKRGQNVTFRCDPISEHNRLYWYRQTLGQGPEFLTYFQNEAQLEKSRLLSDRFSAERPKGSFSTLEIQRTEQGDSAMYLCASTPPRDPFSYEQYFGPGTRLTVT.

The gene calls are TRBV6-5 and TRBJ2-1; D not resolved. Trimming pared 2 bases from V and 8 bases from J, leaving 4 bases between. The CDR3 runs to 11 residues. Germline V gene sequence: CDR1 MNHEY, CDR2 SVGAGI. Written as DNA, the CDR3 is TGTGCCAGCAGTTACATCGATGAGCAGTTCTTC. Translated, it gives CASSYIDEQFF.

CDR3 in DNA: TGTGCCATCAGTGAGTCGACAGGGTTCGACAATGAGCAGTTCTTC. Its translation is CAISESTGFDNEQFF. The chain has TRBV10-3 and TRBJ2-1; 7 bases line up with TRBD1. The germline CDR1 and CDR2 sequences are ENHRY and SYGVKD. The length of the CDR3 is 15 residues. V lost 0 bases and J lost 5; bases outside the gene matches: 4.

This clonotype has only a few counts. The gene calls are TRBV6-1 and TRBJ1-2; D remains ambiguous. The V gene's germline CDR1 is MNHNS and CDR2 SASEGT. V was trimmed by 6 bases and J by 2 bases, leaving 10 bases between them. This CDR3 has 13 amino acids. The CDR3 region is CASRTPWNYGYTF. The CDR3 bases are TGTGCCAGCAGGACGCCATGGAACTATGGCTACACCTTC.

V is TRBV5-5 and J is TRBJ2-1, with 11 bases fitting TRBD2. The germline V gene encodes CDR1 SGHKS and CDR2 YYEKEE (reference sequence). The V segment lost 1 base and the J segment 6 bases; nucleotides outside the gene matches: 6. CDR3 length: 16 amino acids. The CDR3 region is CASSLPLAGGRNEQFF. For the CDR3, the DNA is TGTGCCAGCAGCTTGCCCCTAGCGGGAGGACGCAATGAGCAGTTCTTC.